Described below is a single T cell receptor beta chain sequence and its context. Its antigen is unknown. The ends were cut back, 3 bases at V and 4 bases at J, with 27 bases in the middle. Germline CDR1 SGHVS, CDR2 FQNEAQ. The CDR3 is 19 amino acids. TCRdb's table, derived via immunoSEQ multiplex PCR, lists solely in-frame clones and lacks some. This table has roughly 97,000 clones, more than 80% appearing once. The data were obtained in a study of graft-versus-host responses after intestinal transplantation. Looking at the study overall: Multivisceral, liver-intestinal, or isolated intestinal grafts went to recipients. All recipients were given anti-thymocyte globulin induction, and tacrolimus and steroids were then administered for three to four years.

Overall study results and limits: Where graft-donor T cell macrochimerism was present, patients had high graft-versus-host to host-versus-graft clonal ratios in allografts. The marrow of recipients harbored GvH clones, and ileum or blood showed some of them first.

The origin of this receptor is a human patient who received an intestinal transplant, so some T cells may come from the graft donor. The sample in question was PBMCs, obtained just under 460 days after intestinal transplant. The V and J genes are TRBV7-8 and TRBJ1-1, with a weak D call TRBD1 (5 bases). The CDR3 nucleotides are TGTGCCAGCAGCTTTATCGCTTCAGGGAGGGGTGGTTTGCGCACTGAAGCTTTCTTT. Residues: CASSFIASGRGGLRTEAFF.